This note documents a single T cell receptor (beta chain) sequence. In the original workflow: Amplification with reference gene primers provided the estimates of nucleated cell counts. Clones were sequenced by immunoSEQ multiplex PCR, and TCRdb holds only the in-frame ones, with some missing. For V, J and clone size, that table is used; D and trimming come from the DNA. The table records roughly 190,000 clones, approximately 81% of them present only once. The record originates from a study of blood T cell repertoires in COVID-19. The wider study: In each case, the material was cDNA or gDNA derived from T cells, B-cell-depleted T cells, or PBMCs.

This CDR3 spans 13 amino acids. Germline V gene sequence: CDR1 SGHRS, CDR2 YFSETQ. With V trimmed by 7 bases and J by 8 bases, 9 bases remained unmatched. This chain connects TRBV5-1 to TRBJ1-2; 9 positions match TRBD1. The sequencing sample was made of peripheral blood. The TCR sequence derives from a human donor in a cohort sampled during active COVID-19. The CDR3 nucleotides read TGCGCCAGCGGGGAAACAGGGGGCGGCGGCTACACCTTC. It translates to CASGETGGGGYTF. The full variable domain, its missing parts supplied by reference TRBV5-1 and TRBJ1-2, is KAGVTQTPRYLIKTRGQQVTLSCSPISGHRSVSWYQQTPGQGLQFLFEYFSETQRNKGNFPGRFSGRQFSNSRSEMNVSTLELGDSALYLCASGETGGGGYTFGSGTRLTVV.